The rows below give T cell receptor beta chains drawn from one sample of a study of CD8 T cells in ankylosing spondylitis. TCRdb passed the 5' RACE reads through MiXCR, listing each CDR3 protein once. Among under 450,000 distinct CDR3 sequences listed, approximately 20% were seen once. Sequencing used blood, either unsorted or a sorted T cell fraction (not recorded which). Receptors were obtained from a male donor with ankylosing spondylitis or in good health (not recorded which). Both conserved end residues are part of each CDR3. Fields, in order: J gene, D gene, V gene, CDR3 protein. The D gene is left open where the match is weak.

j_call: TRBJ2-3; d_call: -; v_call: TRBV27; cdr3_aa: CASSFTWAVSTDTQYF
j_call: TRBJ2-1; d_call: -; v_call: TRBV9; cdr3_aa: CASSVAGQSYNEQFF
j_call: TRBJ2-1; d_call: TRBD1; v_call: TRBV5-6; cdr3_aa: CASSLADRGSNNEQFF
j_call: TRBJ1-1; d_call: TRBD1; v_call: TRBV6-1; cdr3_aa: CASRADRVNTEAFF
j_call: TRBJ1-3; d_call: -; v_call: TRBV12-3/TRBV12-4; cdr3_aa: CASSGIRGSGNTIYF
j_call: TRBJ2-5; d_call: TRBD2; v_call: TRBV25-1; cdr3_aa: CASSEPGGAAGTQYF
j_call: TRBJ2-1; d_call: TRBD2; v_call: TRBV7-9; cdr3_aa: CASSRRLAGENEQFF
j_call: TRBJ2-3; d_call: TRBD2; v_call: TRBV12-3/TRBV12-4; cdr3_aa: CASSKSGGLTDTQYF
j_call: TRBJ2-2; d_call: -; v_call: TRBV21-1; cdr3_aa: CASSKAGAPGELFF
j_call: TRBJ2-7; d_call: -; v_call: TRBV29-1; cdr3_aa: CSVEAGTETYEQYF
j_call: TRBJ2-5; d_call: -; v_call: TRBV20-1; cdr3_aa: CSAMLPEETQYF
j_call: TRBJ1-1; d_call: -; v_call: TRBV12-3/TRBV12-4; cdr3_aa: CASSLSPPAIMNTEAFF
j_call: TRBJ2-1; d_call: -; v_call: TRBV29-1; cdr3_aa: CSVEDHHGDNEQFF
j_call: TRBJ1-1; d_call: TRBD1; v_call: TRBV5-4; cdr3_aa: CASSSGQGHTEAFF